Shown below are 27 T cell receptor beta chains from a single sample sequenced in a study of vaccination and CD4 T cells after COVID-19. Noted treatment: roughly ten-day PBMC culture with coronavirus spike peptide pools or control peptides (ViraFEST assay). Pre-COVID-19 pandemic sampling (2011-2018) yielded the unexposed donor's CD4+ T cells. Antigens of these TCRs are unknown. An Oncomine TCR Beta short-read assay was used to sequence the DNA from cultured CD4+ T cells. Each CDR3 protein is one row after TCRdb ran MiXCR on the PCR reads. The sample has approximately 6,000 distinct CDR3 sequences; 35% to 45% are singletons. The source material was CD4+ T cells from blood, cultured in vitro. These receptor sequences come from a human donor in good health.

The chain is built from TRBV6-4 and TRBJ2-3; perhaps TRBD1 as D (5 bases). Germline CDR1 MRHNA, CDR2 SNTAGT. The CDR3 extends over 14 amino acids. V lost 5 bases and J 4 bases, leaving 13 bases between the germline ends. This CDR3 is CASSSGKEADTQYF. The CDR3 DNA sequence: TGTGCCAGCAGTTCAGGGAAGGAAGCAGATACGCAGTATTTT.

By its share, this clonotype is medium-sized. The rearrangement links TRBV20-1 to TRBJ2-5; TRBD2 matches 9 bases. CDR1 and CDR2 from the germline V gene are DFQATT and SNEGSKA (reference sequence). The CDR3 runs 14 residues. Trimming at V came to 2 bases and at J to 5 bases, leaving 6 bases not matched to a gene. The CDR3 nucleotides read TGCAGTGCTAGACAAGCGGGGGGTAAGGAGACCCAGTACTTC. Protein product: CSARQAGGKETQYF.

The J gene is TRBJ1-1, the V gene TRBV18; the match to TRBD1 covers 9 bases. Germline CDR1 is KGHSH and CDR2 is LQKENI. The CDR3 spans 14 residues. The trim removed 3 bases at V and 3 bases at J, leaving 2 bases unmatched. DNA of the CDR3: TGTGCCAGCTCACCGACAGGGGGGGACACTGAAGCTTTCTTT. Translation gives CASSPTGGDTEAFF.

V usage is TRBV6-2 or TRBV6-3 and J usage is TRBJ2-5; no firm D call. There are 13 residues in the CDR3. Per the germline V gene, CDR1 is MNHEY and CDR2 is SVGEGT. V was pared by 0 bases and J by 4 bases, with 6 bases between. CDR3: CASSYSIGETQYF. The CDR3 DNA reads TGTGCCAGCAGTTACTCGATCGGAGAGACCCAGTACTTC.

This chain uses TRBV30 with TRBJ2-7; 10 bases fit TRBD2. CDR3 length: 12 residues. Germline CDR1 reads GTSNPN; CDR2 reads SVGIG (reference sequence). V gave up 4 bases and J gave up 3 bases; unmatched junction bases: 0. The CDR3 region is CAWTSGGYEQYF. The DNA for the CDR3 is TGTGCCTGGACTAGCGGGGGCTACGAGCAGTACTTC.

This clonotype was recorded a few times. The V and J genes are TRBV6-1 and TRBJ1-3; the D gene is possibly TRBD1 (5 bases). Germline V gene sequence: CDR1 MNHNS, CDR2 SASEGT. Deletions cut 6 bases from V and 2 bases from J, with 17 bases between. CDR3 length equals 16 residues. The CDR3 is CASSRSGTGAGNTIYF. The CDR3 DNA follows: TGTGCCAGCAGCCGTAGCGGCACGGGGGCTGGAAACACCATATATTTT.

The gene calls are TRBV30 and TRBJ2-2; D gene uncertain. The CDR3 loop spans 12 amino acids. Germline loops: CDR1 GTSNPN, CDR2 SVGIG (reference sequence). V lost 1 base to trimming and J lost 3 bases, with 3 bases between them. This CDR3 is CAWSGDTGELFF. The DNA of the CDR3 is TGTGCCTGGAGTGGCGACACCGGGGAGCTGTTTTTT.

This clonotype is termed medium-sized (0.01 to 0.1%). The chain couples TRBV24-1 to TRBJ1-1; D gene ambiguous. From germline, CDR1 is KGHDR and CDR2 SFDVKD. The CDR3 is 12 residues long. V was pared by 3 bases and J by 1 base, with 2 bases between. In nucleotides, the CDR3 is TGTGCCACCAGTGATCCGAACACTGAAGCTTTCTTT. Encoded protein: CATSDPNTEAFF.

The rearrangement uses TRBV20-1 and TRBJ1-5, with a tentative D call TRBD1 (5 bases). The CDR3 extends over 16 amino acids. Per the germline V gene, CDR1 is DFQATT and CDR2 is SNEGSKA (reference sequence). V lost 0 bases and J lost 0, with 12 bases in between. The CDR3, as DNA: TGCAGTGCTAGAGATCTGCCCGGGACTAGCAATCAGCCCCAGCATTTT. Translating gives CSARDLPGTSNQPQHF.

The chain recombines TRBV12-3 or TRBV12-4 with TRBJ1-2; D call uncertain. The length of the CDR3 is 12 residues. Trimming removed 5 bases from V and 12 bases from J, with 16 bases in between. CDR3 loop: CASSPVGTIHTF. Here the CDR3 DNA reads TGTGCCAGCAGTCCTGTGGGCACAATCCACACCTTC.

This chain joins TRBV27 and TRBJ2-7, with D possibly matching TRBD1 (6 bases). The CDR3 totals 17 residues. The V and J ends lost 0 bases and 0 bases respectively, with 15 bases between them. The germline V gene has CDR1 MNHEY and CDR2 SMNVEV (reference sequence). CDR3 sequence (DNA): TGTGCCAGCAGTTTATCGGCGGACAGACCAAGCTCCTACGAGCAGTACTTC. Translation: CASSLSADRPSSYEQYF.

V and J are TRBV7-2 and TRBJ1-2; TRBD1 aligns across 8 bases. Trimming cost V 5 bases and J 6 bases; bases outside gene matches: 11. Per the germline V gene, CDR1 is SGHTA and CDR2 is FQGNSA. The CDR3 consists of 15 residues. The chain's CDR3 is CASSRRPTGADGYTF. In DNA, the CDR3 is TGTGCCAGCAGCCGCCGCCCGACAGGGGCCGATGGCTACACCTTC. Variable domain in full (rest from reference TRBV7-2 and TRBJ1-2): GAGVSQSPSNKVTEKGKDVELRCDPISGHTALYWYRQSLGQGLEFLIYFQGNSAPDKSGLPSDRFSAERTGGSVSTLTIQRTQQEDSAVYLCASSRRPTGADGYTFGSGTRLTVV.

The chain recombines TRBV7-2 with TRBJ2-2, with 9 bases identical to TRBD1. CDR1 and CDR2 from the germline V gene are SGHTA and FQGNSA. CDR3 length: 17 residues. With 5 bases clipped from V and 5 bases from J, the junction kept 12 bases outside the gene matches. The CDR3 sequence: CASSRSRDRVTTGELFF. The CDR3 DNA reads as TGTGCCAGCAGCCGGTCTCGGGACAGGGTGACTACCGGGGAGCTGTTTTTT.

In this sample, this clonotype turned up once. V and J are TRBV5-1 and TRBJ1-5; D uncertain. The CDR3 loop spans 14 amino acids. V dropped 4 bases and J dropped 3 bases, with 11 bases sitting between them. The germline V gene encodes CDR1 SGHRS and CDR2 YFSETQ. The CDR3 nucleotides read TGCGCCAGCAGCGTGGACGGACTCAATCAGCCCCAGCATTTT. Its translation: CASSVDGLNQPQHF. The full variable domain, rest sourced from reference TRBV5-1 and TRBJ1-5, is KAGVTQTPRYLIKTRGQQVTLSCSPISGHRSVSWYQQTPGQGLQFLFEYFSETQRNKGNFPGRFSGRQFSNSRSEMNVSTLELGDSALYLCASSVDGLNQPQHFGDGTRLSIL.

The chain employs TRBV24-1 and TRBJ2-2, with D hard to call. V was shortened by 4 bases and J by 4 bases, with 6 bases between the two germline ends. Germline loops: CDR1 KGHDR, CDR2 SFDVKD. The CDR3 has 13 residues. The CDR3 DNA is TGTGCCACCAGTGAGGTTGGCACCGGGGAGCTGTTTTTT. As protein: CATSEVGTGELFF.

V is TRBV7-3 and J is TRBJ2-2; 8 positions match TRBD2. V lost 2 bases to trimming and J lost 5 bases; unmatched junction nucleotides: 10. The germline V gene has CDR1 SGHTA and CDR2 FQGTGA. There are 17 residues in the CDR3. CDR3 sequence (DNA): TGTGCCAGCAGCTTATTCTCCGGGGTAGCGGGAACCGGGGAGCTGTTTTTT. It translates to CASSLFSGVAGTGELFF.

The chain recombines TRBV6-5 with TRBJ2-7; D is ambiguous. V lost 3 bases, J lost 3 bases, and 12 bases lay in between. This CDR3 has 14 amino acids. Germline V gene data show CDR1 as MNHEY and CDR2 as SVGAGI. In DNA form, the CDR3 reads TGTGCCAGCAGTTATGGGCAGTGGGACTACGAGCAGTACTTC. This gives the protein CASSYGQWDYEQYF.

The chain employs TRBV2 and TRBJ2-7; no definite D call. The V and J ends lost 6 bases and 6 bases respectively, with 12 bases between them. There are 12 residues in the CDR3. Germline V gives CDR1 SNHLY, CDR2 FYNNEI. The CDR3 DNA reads TGTGCCAGCAGCGACTCTCTGGGCGAGCAGTACTTC. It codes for CASSDSLGEQYF. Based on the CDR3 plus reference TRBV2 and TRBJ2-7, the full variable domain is EPEVTQTPSHQVTQMGQEVILRCVPISNHLYFYWYRQILGQKVEFLVSFYNNEISEKSEIFDDQFSVERPDGSNFTLKIRSTKLEDSAMYFCASSDSLGEQYFGPGTRLTVT.

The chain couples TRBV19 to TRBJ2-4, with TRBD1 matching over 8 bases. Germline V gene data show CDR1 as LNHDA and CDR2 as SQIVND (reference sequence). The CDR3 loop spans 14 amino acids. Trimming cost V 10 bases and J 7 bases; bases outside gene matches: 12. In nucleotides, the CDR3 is TGTGCCACCCGGCCGACAGGGGCTACGAACATTCAGTACTTC. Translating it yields CATRPTGATNIQYF.

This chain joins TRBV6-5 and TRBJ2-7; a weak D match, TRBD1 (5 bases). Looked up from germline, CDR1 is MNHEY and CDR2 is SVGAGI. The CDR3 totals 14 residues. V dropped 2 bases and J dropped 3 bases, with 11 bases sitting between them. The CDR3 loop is CASSYGAGDYEQYF. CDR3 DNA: TGTGCCAGCAGTTACGGGGCAGGAGACTACGAGCAGTACTTC.

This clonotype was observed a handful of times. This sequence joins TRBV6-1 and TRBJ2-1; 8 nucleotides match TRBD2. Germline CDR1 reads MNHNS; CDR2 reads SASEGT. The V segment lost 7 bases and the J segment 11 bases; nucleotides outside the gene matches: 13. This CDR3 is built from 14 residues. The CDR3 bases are TGTGCCAGCAACCGACTAGCGTCCGGGAGTCAGCAGTTCTTC. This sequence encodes CASNRLASGSQQFF.

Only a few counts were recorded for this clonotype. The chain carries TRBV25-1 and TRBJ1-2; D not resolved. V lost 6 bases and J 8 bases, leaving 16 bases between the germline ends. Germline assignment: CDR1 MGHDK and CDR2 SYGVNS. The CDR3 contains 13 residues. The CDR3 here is CASSLTWPGGYTF. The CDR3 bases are TGTGCCAGCAGCTTGACCTGGCCTGGAGGCTACACCTTC.

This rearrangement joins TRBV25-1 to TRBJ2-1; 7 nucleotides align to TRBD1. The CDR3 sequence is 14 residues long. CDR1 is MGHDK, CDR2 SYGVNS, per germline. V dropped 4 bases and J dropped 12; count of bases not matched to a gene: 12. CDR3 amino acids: CASSVNVQGPRQFF. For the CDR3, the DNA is TGTGCCAGCAGTGTAAATGTACAGGGGCCAAGGCAGTTCTTC.

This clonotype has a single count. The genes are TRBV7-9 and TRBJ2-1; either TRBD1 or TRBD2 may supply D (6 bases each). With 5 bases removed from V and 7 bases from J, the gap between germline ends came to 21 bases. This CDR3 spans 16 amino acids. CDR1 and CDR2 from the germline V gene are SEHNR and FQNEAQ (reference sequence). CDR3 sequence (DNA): TGTGCCAGCAGCCGCATCGGGGGCGCAGGTTGGAATGAGCAGTTCTTC. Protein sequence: CASSRIGGAGWNEQFF.

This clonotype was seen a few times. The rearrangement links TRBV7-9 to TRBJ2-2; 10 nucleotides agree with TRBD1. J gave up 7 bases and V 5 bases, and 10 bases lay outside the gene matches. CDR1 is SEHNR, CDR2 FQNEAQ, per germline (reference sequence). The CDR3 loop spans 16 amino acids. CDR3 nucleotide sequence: TGTGCCAGCAGCCCCCCGGGACAGGGGAGGTTCGGGGAGCTGTTTTTT. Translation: CASSPPGQGRFGELFF.

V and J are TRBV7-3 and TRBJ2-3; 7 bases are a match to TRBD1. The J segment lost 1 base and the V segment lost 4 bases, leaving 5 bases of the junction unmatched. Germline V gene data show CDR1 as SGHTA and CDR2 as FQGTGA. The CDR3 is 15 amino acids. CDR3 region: CASSSNRGGTDTQYF. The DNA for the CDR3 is TGTGCCAGCAGCTCAAACAGGGGTGGCACAGATACGCAGTATTTT.

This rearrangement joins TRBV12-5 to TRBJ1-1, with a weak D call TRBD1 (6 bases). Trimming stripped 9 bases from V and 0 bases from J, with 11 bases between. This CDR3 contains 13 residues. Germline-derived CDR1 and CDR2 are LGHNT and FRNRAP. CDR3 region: CASREGVNTEAFF. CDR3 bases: TGTGCTAGCAGGGAGGGGGTGAACACTGAAGCTTTCTTT.